This T cell receptor (beta chain) was identified in a study of CD4 T cells in relation to SARS-CoV-2 and coronaviruses (dated by TCRdb to about 2021). Context from the whole study: In the ViraFEST assay, PBMCs were cultured with antigen for nine to ten days, after which TCR beta CDR3s were sequenced to identify clonal expansions specific to the antigen. For other donors in the study, expansion assays were sequenced with a different, Illumina-based TCR-beta assay. Shared crossreactive spike epitopes were mapped to their HLA restriction using patient-derived lymphoblastoid cell lines. The Adaptive Biotechnologies TCR-sequencing kit was used to sequence samples from three pre-COVID donors and the naive versus memory experiments, while other data came from Illumina-based sequencing. Memory CD4+ T cell crossreactivity between SARS-CoV-2 and common cold coronavirus spike proteins was assessed at the TCR clonotype level in the study. The negative reference condition was either a culture with an HIV-1 Nef peptide pool or a culture with no peptide. General findings and caveats noted by the study authors: Small numbers of patients and of tested TCRs were a limitation of the study. Significantly weaker SARS-CoV-2-driven expansion was shown by crossreactive clones than by monoreactive clones, consistent with antigenic imprinting. Crossreactivity analysis centred on spike protein, so crossreactivity against other viral proteins was not assessed. In about 60% of donors, memory CD4+ clonotypes turned up that crossrecognized SARS-CoV-2 and at least one common cold coronavirus spike. No donor contributed both pre-pandemic and post-infection samples, which limited tracing the source of pre-existing responses.

CD4+ T cells from unexposed donors were collected before the COVID-19 pandemic (2011-2018). The EasySep CD4+ T cell isolation kit was used to isolate CD4+ T cells once the cultures had run for ten to eleven days. Unexposed donor CD4+ T cells were tested for reactivity to SARS-CoV-2 S and N and four common cold coronavirus spike pools, as cell number allowed. Around 1.9 million PBMCs per well were cultured in IMDM with roughly 5% human AB serum and roughly 10 IU/ml IL-2. Half of the culture medium was replaced with fresh IL-2-containing medium on days 3 and 7. Each peptide culture condition was generally run in triplicate replicate wells. The leukapheresis product used for the unexposed donors was purchased from a commercial source. Ficoll-Paque PLUS gradient centrifugation was used to isolate PBMCs from either whole blood or leukapheresis product. PBMCs were either cryopreserved at -140 degrees C or used fresh in the expansion assay. The QIAamp Micro DNA Kit was used to extract genomic DNA from the CD4+ T cells.

The library came from the immunoSEQ multiplex PCR assay. The authors' analysis ran thus. During preprocessing, nonproductive sequences were removed, as were CDR3s that did not start with C, did not end with F or W, or were shorter than 7 amino acids. Antigen-specific clonotypes were called with the MANAFEST web app on the basis of expansion relative to the reference and to other culture wells. To be counted as positive, a clone had to show significant expansion compared with the reference culture, at an FDR below 0.05, in 2 of 3 replicate wells. A further requirement for positive clones was significant expansion compared with all other tandem wells, along with an odds ratio above 5. Pairwise Levenshtein distance, computed with the stringdist R package after three terminal residues were trimmed from each end, was used as the measure of CDR3 homology. This is the immuneACCESS table as TCRdb keeps it, with only in-frame sequences that have V and J called. A part of the clones is gone; compared with another copy, unresolved V genes explain less than half, and the rest is unexplained. V, J and clone size reflect that table, while D and trimming were determined from the DNA. The sample table lists more than 25,000 clones, roughly four fifths of them with a count of one. The ten largest clones represent 13% of the sample.

Per the germline V gene, MDHEN is the CDR1 and SYDVKM is the CDR2. The CDR3 sequence holds 14 residues, the cysteine and phenylalanine included. The sequence is cut down to CDR3 DNA, 42 bases in frame from base 1. Ends trimmed: V by 6 bases, J by 8 bases; bases unmatched to a gene: 10. For this clone: There is no known antigen for this receptor. There are no base qualities to consult, and no much larger clone falls within one base.

The sequenced sample consisted of CD4+ T cells from PBMCs, cultured in vitro. The chain links TRBV28 with TRBJ2-1; TRBD2 aligns with 7 central bases. The sequence was obtained from a human donor in good health. The CDR3 reads CASRTPGLSHEQFF. The nucleotides read TGTGCCAGCAGAACACCGGGACTATCCCATGAGCAGTTCTTC.